This T cell receptor (beta chain) was obtained from a study of T cell clonality in common variable immunodeficiency. This clone occurred many times. Its antigen is as yet unknown. The data were produced by immunoSEQ multiplex PCR, yet TCRdb's version contains in-frame clones alone and is incomplete. The profile covers some 43,000 clones, none occurring a single time. Study observations and caveats: Common variable immunodeficiency TCR beta sequences reportedly had fewer deletions and N-nucleotide insertions.

Sequenced input: peripheral blood mononuclear cells. The receptor comes from a person aged 18 to 75 in good health.

The CDR3 bases that were read are TGTGCCAGTAGTACGGACAAGGTTCGCAATCAGCCC. As protein: CASSTDKVRNQP. The full CDR3 is CASSTDKVRNQPQHF. This sequence joins TRBV19 and TRBJ1-5; maybe TRBD1 (5 bases). The read ends 3 residues before the CDR3 terminus; that terminus is restored from the germline J gene. Germline CDR1 is LNHDA and CDR2 is SQIVND (reference sequence). The V end lost 4 bases, the J end lost 2 bases, and 12 bases lay between the germline ends. The CDR3 covers 15 residues. The full variable domain, its missing parts supplied by reference TRBV19 and TRBJ1-5, is DGGITQSPKYLFRKEGQNVTLSCEQNLNHDAMYWYRQDPGQGLRLIYYSQIVNDFQKGDIAEGYSVSREKKESFPLTVTSAQKNPTAFYLCASSTDKVRNQPQHFGDGTRLSIL.